Below are 2 T cell receptor beta chains sequenced from a single sample in a study of vaccination effects on CD4 cells after COVID-19. For these receptors, no antigen is known. TCRdb's table, derived via immunoSEQ multiplex PCR, lists solely in-frame clones and lacks some. The repertoire holds tens of thousands of clones, with about 72% as singletons. Viral peptide pool expansion of antigen-specific CD4+ T cells preceded sequencing in the ViraFEST assay. Scientists isolated CD4+ T cells after a roughly ten-day culture period ended. Nucleocapsid antibodies were negative in the vaccine recipients, who had never had SARS-CoV-2 infection. The sequencing used CD4+ T cells from PBMCs cultured with HCoV-NL63 spike peptides, collected before COVID-19 vaccination. Receptor source: a human donor who received a COVID-19 vaccine.

This rearrangement joins TRBV7-8 to TRBJ2-1; TRBD1 aligns across 7 bases. The CDR3 covers 17 residues. Germline values: CDR1 SGHVS, CDR2 FQNEAQ. After removal of 1 base from V and 3 bases from J, the junction contained 9 bases not matched to a gene. CDR3 DNA: TGTGCCAGCAGCTTAGACGGGACAGTCGTAAACTACAATGAGCAGTTCTTC. Translation gives CASSLDGTVVNYNEQFF.

The V call is TRBV10-3, the J call TRBJ2-1; D may be TRBD1 (6 bases). Germline V gives CDR1 ENHRY, CDR2 SYGVKD. CDR3 size: 15 residues. Deletions cut 10 bases from V and 0 bases from J, with 16 bases between. CDR3 in amino acids: CATQMGASSYNEQFF. The CDR3 region has the DNA TGTGCCACCCAGATGGGGGCAAGCTCCTACAATGAGCAGTTCTTC.